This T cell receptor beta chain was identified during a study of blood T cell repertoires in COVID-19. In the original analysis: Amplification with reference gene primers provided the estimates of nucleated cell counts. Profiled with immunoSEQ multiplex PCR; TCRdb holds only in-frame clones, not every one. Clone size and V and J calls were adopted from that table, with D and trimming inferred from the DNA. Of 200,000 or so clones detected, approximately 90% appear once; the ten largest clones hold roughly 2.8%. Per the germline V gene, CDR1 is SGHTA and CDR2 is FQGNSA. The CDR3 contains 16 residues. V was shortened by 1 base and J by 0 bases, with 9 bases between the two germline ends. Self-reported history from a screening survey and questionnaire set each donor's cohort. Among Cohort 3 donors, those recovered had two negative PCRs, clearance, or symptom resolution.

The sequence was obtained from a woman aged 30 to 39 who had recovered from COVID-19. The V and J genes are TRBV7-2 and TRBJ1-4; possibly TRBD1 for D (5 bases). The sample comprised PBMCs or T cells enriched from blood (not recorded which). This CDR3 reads CASSLERGTTNEKLFF. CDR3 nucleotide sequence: TGTGCCAGCAGCTTAGAACGGGGGACAACTAATGAAAAACTGTTTTTT. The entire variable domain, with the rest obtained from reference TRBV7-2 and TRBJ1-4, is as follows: GAGVSQSPSNKVTEKGKDVELRCDPISGHTALYWYRQSLGQGLEFLIYFQGNSAPDKSGLPSDRFSAERTGGSVSTLTIQRTQQEDSAVYLCASSLERGTTNEKLFFGSGTQLSVL.